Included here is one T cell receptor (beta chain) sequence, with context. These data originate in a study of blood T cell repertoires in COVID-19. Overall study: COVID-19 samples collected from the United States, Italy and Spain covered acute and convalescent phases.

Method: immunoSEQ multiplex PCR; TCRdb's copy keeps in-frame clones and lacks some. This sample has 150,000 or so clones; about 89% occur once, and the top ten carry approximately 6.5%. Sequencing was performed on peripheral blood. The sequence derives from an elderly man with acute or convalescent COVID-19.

CDR3 residues: CASSQGEIGLSTYEQYF. In DNA, the CDR3 is TGTGCCAGCAGCCAAGGTGAGATCGGACTATCGACCTACGAGCAGTACTTC. The chain is built from TRBV14 and TRBJ2-7, with D maybe TRBD2 (6 bases). V was trimmed by 1 base and J by 2 bases, leaving 18 bases between them. The length of the CDR3 is 17 residues. The germline V gene encodes CDR1 SGHDN and CDR2 FVKESK.